These T cell receptor beta chains were read from a single sample in a study of blood T cell repertoires in COVID-19. Data came from immunoSEQ multiplex PCR; TCRdb stores just in-frame clones and leaves some out. The repertoire holds about 180,000 clones, with around 85% as singletons. The source material was PBMCs or T cells enriched from blood (not recorded which). Every receptor here comes from a man aged 40-49 years who had recovered from COVID-19. Both conserved end residues are part of each CDR3. D genes are given only for firm matches. Clone size is not always given. Where it is, it says once, few, many or a class for expanded clones.

clone_size j_call v_call d_call cdr3_aa cdr3_nt
. TRBJ1-6 TRBV27 . CASRTDYNSPLHF TGTGCCAGCAGAACAGACTATAATTCACCCCTCCACTTT
. TRBJ1-5 TRBV29-1 . CSVEVEGQPQHF TGCAGCGTTGAAGTAGAGGGTCAGCCCCAGCATTTT
. TRBJ1-3 TRBV28 . CASSFDRGRSGNTIYF TGTGCCAGCAGTTTTGATCGGGGAAGGTCTGGAAACACCATATATTTT
. TRBJ1-6 TRBV4-1 . CASSQVFGSRGEKVSLHF TGCGCCAGCAGCCAAGTGTTCGGCTCGCGGGGGGAAAAAGTATCCCTCCACTTT
few TRBJ1-1 TRBV6-5 . CASRSTLNTEAFF TGTGCCAGCAGGAGTACGCTGAACACTGAAGCTTTCTTT
. TRBJ1-3 TRBV3-1/TRBV3-2 . CASSQDPGLPGNTIYF TGTGCCAGCAGCCAAGATCCCGGTCTACCTGGAAACACCATATATTTT
. TRBJ1-2 TRBV5-1 TRBD1 CASSLGDSVMRYTF TGCGCCAGCAGCTTGGGGGACAGTGTTATGCGCTACACCTTC
. TRBJ2-5 TRBV2 TRBD2 CASSWTSGYGGETQYF TGTGCCAGCAGTTGGACTAGCGGTTACGGAGGGGAGACCCAGTACTTC
. TRBJ2-5 TRBV3-1/TRBV3-2 TRBD2 CASKLNPPGLAGSRILETQYF TGTGCCAGCAAACTTAACCCGCCGGGACTAGCGGGATCCCGCATACTGGAGACCCAGTACTTC
. TRBJ2-7 TRBV5-5 . CASSYTGLPGEQYF TGTGCCAGCAGCTATACAGGCCTCCCAGGCGAGCAGTACTTC
. TRBJ1-1 TRBV27 . CASSLLQGPAFF TGTGCCAGCAGTTTGCTTCAGGGGCCAGCTTTCTTT
once TRBJ2-7 TRBV5-1 TRBD1 CASSSGGVSYEQYF TGCGCCAGCAGTTCAGGGGGTGTCTCCTACGAGCAGTACTTC
. TRBJ2-2 TRBV3-1/TRBV3-2 . CASSSQRTVGWTGELFF TGTGCCAGCAGCTCACAAAGGACAGTAGGGTGGACCGGGGAGCTGTTTTTT
. TRBJ2-2 TRBV27 TRBD1 CASSLLGTGSTGELFF TGTGCCAGCAGTTTACTGGGGACAGGGTCCACCGGGGAGCTGTTTTTT
. TRBJ2-1 TRBV18 . CASSRGGHNEQFF TGTGCCAGCTCACGAGGGGGACACAATGAGCAGTTCTTC
. TRBJ1-1 TRBV19 . CASNLLGASGAFF TGTGCCAGCAACCTATTGGGGGCGTCGGGAGCTTTCTTT
. TRBJ2-2 TRBV7-7 . CASSSGGSLAGELFF TGTGCTAGCAGCTCCGGGGGAAGTCTTGCCGGGGAGCTGTTTTTT
. TRBJ1-2 TRBV7-9 TRBD1 CASSLGTGVGYTF TGTGCCAGCAGCTTAGGGACAGGGGTTGGCTACACCTTC
once TRBJ2-1 TRBV11-2 TRBD1 CASSQGPYNEQFF TGTGCCAGTTCACAGGGGCCGTACAATGAGCAGTTCTTC
. TRBJ2-5 TRBV28 . CASSSSARVGETQYF TGTGCCAGCAGCTCCAGCGCCAGGGTCGGGGAGACCCAGTACTTC
. TRBJ2-1 TRBV24-1 . CATIGRGYNEQFF TGTGCCACCATCGGCAGGGGCTACAATGAGCAGTTCTTC
. TRBJ2-2 TRBV7-7 . CASSVGTAGITGELFF TGTGCTAGCAGCGTTGGGACAGCGGGCATCACCGGGGAGCTGTTTTTT
. TRBJ1-2 TRBV29-1 . CSALSGYGYTF TGCAGCGCACTCAGCGGATATGGCTACACCTTC
. TRBJ2-3 TRBV10-1 . CASSEGTSTDTQYF TGCGCCAGCAGTGAGGGGACTAGCACAGATACGCAGTATTTT
. TRBJ2-3 TRBV19 TRBD2 CASSWTSGEDTQYF TGTGCCAGTAGTTGGACTAGCGGGGAAGATACGCAGTATTTT
few TRBJ1-3 TRBV9 TRBD1 CASSVGQGPGNTIYF TGTGCCAGCAGCGTGGGACAGGGACCTGGAAACACCATATATTTT
. TRBJ2-1 TRBV30 . CAWSVMVSSSYNEQFF TGTGCCTGGAGTGTAATGGTCTCCAGCTCCTACAATGAGCAGTTCTTC
. TRBJ1-1 TRBV5-1 . CASSSGGAANTEAFF TGCGCCAGCAGCTCCGGGGGGGCCGCGAACACTGAAGCTTTCTTT
. TRBJ2-5 TRBV13 TRBD2 CASSFMTSEETQYF TGTGCCAGCAGCTTTATGACTAGCGAGGAGACCCAGTACTTC
. TRBJ1-5 TRBV10-3 TRBD1 CASRQGASNQPQHF TGTGCCTCAAGACAGGGCGCGAGCAATCAGCCCCAGCATTTT
. TRBJ2-3 TRBV12-5 TRBD2 CASGPGGGAGTDTQYF TGTGCTAGTGGGCCCGGGGGAGGGGCCGGCACAGATACGCAGTATTTT
. TRBJ1-5 TRBV19 . CASQKALNQPQHF TGTGCCAGTCAGAAAGCGCTTAATCAGCCCCAGCATTTT
. TRBJ1-2 TRBV4-1 . CASSQEIQGYGYTF TGCGCCAGCAGCCAGGAGATACAGGGCTATGGCTACACCTTC